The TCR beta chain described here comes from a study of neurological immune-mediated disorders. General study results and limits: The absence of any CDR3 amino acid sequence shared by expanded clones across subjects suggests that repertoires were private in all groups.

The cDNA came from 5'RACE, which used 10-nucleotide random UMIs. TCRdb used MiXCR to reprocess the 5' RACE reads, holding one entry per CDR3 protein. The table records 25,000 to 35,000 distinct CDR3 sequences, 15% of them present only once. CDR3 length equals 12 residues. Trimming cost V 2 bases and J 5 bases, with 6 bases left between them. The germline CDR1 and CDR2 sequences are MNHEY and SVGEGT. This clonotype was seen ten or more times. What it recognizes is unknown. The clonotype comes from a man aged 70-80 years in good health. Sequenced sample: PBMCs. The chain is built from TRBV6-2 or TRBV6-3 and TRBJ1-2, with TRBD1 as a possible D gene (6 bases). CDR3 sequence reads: CASSYGQYGYTF. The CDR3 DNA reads TGTGCCAGCAGTTACGGACAGTATGGCTACACCTTC.